This T cell receptor (beta chain) was obtained from a study of OX40 agonist ivuxolimab in advanced cancers. Turning to the study itself: An agonistic anti-OX40 (CD134) antibody, ivuxolimab, was used to treat the patients. Partial responses occurred in Three dose-escalation patients, one with hepatocellular carcinoma and two with cutaneous melanoma. Study-level points and caveats: Some nonresponders additionally presented with little normalized T-cell clonal expansion.

Sequencing was performed with immunoSEQ multiplex PCR; in TCRdb, only in-frame clones are kept and a portion is missing. The table shows around 95,000 clones, with almost 90% occurring only once. As regards this clone: Its antigen is unidentified.

Germline CDR1 is SGHDN and CDR2 is FVKESK. Between the trimmed V and J ends, which lost 4 bases and 2 bases, there was a span of 15 bases. CDR3 length: 16 amino acids. The J gene is TRBJ2-1, the V gene TRBV14; D possibly corresponds to TRBD1 (6 bases). This sample comprised CD4+ or CD8+ T cells sorted from blood, obtained in a trial of the OX40 agonist ivuxolimab. The TCR comes from an adult with an advanced solid tumor such as melanoma, head and neck, liver or kidney cancer. The CDR3 DNA reads as TGTGCCAGCAGCCTGTATGGGGGCATGACCTACAATGAGCAGTTCTTC. It is translated as CASSLYGGMTYNEQFF. The whole variable domain, filled in from reference TRBV14 and TRBJ2-1, reads EAGVTQFPSHSVIEKGQTVTLRCDPISGHDNLYWYRRVMGKEIKFLLHFVKESKQDESGMPNNRFLAERTGGTYSTLKVQPAELEDSGVYFCASSLYGGMTYNEQFFGPGTRLTVL.